This T cell receptor beta chain was recorded in a study of blood T cell repertoires in COVID-19. As for the study in general: Italy, Spain and the United States were the sources of the convalescent and acute COVID-19 samples.

TCRdb's copy holds only in-frame clones and misses some; the assay was immunoSEQ multiplex PCR. Of 95,000 to 120,000 clones in the sample, approximately 84% are singletons; the top ten hold more than 3%. The CDR3 is 16 residues long. The germline V gene encodes CDR1 KGHDR and CDR2 SFDVKD. V was pared by 3 bases and J by 6 bases, with 4 bases of the junction left unmatched. This clone was seen a handful of times. The TCR originated in a man between 35 and 55 years old with acute or convalescent COVID-19. The chain joins TRBV24-1 to TRBJ2-2, with TRBD1 matching over 12 bases. Sequencing was performed on peripheral blood. The CDR3 sequence is CATSDPGTGGAGELFF. The CDR3 region has the DNA TGTGCCACCAGTGATCCCGGGACAGGGGGCGCCGGGGAGCTGTTTTTT.